This TCR beta chain was captured by sequencing in a study of metastatic and nonmetastatic thyroid tumors. Study at large: Blood and tumor or nodule tissue repertoires from malignant and benign thyroid patients were compared.

Remarks on this clone: Because it lacks the conserved phenylalanine or tryptophan at the end, this CDR3 is likely a read error.

The V and J ends lost 6 bases and 1 base respectively, with 12 bases between them. The germline CDR1 and CDR2 sequences are SNHLY and FYNNEI. The CDR3 has 14 amino acids. Before thyroid surgery, none of the patients had received any treatment. TCRdb re-clonotyped the PCR reads through MiXCR. The profile shows approximately 50,000 clones, 20% of them singletons. Input material: blood. The chain employs TRBV2 and TRBJ1-2, with D maybe TRBD1 (5 bases). The sequence came from a female donor with papillary thyroid cancer or a benign thyroid nodule (not recorded which). Some clones in this sample may be carry-over from other donors' samples. The CDR3 region has the DNA TGTGCCAGCAGGGTGGAGAGGGGTAACTATGGCTACACCATC. Translated: CASRVERGNYGYTI.